A selection of T cell receptor beta chains follows, all from one sample in a study of shared clonotypes between healthy human individuals. Some clones are missing from TCRdb's copy, which holds only in-frame ones; the method was immunoSEQ multiplex PCR. The table includes 2 million to 2.5 million clones, nearly 97% detected once. Material for sequencing was naive CD4+ T cells sorted from blood. The receptors were gathered from a man in his late teens or twenties in good health. The CDR3 runs from the conserved cysteine through the conserved F or W. The D gene is left open where the match is weak. Clone size, where shown, is once, few, many, or a class for clones that have expanded.

15 | . | . | TRBJ1-5 | TRBV7-2 | TGTGCCAGCAGCTCCGACAGAGTTAGCAATCAGCCCCAGCATTTT | CASSSDRVSNQPQHF
16 | . | . | TRBJ2-7 | TRBV5-1 | TGCGCCAGCAGCTCCAGAGGTTCCAGTGGGAGCTACGAGCAGTACTTC | CASSSRGSSGSYEQYF
11 | TRBD2 | . | TRBJ2-1 | TRBV28 | TGTGCCAGCAGACTAGCGGGGGGGCAGTTCTTC | CASRLAGGQFF
16 | . | . | TRBJ2-6 | TRBV7-8 | TGTGCCAGCAGCTCCTTGGGAACAGCGGGGGCCAACGTCCTGACTTTC | CASSSLGTAGANVLTF
14 | . | . | TRBJ2-7 | TRBV30 | TGTGCCTGGAGTGCCCTGGAGATATCCTACGAGCAGTACTTC | CAWSALEISYEQYF
14 | TRBD2 | once | TRBJ2-2 | TRBV10-3 | TGTGCCATCGGGGCGGGAGGGCCAACCGGGGAGCTGTTTTTT | CAIGAGGPTGELFF
16 | TRBD2 | . | TRBJ2-3 | TRBV7-9 | TGTGCCAGCAGCTTCAGACTAGCGGGGGGCACAGATACGCAGTATTTT | CASSFRLAGGTDTQYF
13 | TRBD1 | . | TRBJ1-2 | TRBV6-1 | TGTGCCAGCAGCCAGCCGACAGGGGCCGGCTACACCTTC | CASSQPTGAGYTF
14 | TRBD1 | once | TRBJ1-1 | TRBV29-1 | TGCAGCGTTGGTGAGGGGGCGAGGAACACTGAAGCTTTCTTT | CSVGEGARNTEAFF
13 | . | . | TRBJ2-5 | TRBV6-1 | TGTGCCAGCAGTATGGACGATGGGGAGACCCAGTACTTC | CASSMDDGETQYF
16 | . | . | TRBJ1-2 | TRBV5-1 | TGCGCCAGCAGTCTGGACATGCCCACTGGAAACTATGGCTACACCTTC | CASSLDMPTGNYGYTF
15 | . | . | TRBJ1-6 | TRBV5-6 | TGTGCCAGCAGCCGACCCGACATAGATAATTCACCCCTCCACTTT | CASSRPDIDNSPLHF
15 | . | . | TRBJ2-7 | TRBV6-1 | TGTGCCACCCAGTATGATGGGAGTTCAGCGTACGAGCAGTACTTC | CATQYDGSSAYEQYF
15 | . | once | TRBJ1-1 | TRBV7-5 | TGTGCCAGAAGCTGTACGTGTGGGTTCGTGACTGAAGCTTTCTTT | CARSCTCGFVTEAFF
14 | TRBD2 | . | TRBJ2-7 | TRBV9 | TGTGCCAGCAGCGAGACTAGCGGGGGTCTCGAGCAGTACTTC | CASSETSGGLEQYF
14 | . | . | TRBJ1-1 | TRBV6-6 | TGTGCCAGCAGTTACCGGAGGTTGGACACTGGAGCTTTCTTT | CASSYRRLDTGAFF
14 | . | . | TRBJ1-4 | TRBV19 | TGTGCCAGTAGTGAGGTGGCGGGTAGGGAAAAACTGTTTTTT | CASSEVAGREKLFF
15 | . | . | TRBJ1-1 | TRBV11-2 | TGTGCCAGCAGCTTAGGGGTGATCATGAACACTGAAGCTTTCTTT | CASSLGVIMNTEAFF
15 | . | . | TRBJ1-2 | TRBV7-2 | TGTGCCAGCAGCTTAGCCTTAGGGGGGGTCTATGGCTACACCTTC | CASSLALGGVYGYTF
16 | . | . | TRBJ2-1 | TRBV7-8 | TGTGCCAGCCAAAAAAGCTCGACGTCCCCCTACAATGAGCAGTTCTTC | CASQKSSTSPYNEQFF
13 | . | . | TRBJ1-2 | TRBV19 | TGTGCCAGTAGTATAGGAGATTTCGGTGGCTACACCTTC | CASSIGDFGGYTF
13 | . | . | TRBJ2-7 | TRBV6-1 | TGTGCCAGCAGGCAGGGGGGGGCGAACGAGCAGTACTTC | CASRQGGANEQYF
15 | TRBD2 | . | TRBJ2-7 | TRBV19 | TGTGCCAGTCAAAGGGGAAGCGGGAGTTCATACGAGCAGTACTTC | CASQRGSGSSYEQYF
13 | . | . | TRBJ1-5 | TRBV10-3 | TGTGCCACCTTGGGGGGGAGCAATCAGCCCCAGCATTTT | CATLGGSNQPQHF
14 | TRBD1 | . | TRBJ2-5 | TRBV29-1 | TGCAGCGTTGGAGACTACGGGACAGGGAGGTCCCAGTACTTC | CSVGDYGTGRSQYF
15 | TRBD2 | . | TRBJ2-1 | TRBV7-9 | TGTGCCAGCAGCTTATCCGGACTAGGATTGACTGAGCAGTTCTTC | CASSLSGLGLTEQFF
16 | . | few | TRBJ1-2 | TRBV5-4 | TGTGCCAGCAGCTTGGCCCCCTCCGGCAGGGGATATGGCTACACCTTC | CASSLAPSGRGYGYTF
16 | . | . | TRBJ2-7 | TRBV11-2 | TGTGCCAGCAGCTTTGGGGTGGGCTCAAGCTCCTACGAGCAGTACTTC | CASSFGVGSSSYEQYF
14 | . | once | TRBJ2-7 | TRBV15 | TGTGCCACCAGCAGAGGTGGGGGATCCTACGAGCAGTACTTC | CATSRGGGSYEQYF
14 | . | . | TRBJ1-6 | TRBV11-3 | TGTGCCAGCAGCTTAGATTCCTATAATTCACCCCTCCACTTT | CASSLDSYNSPLHF
14 | TRBD2 | . | TRBJ2-7 | TRBV5-1 | TGCGCCAGCAGGATGACTAGCGGCCCCTACGAGCAGTACTTC | CASRMTSGPYEQYF
14 | . | once | TRBJ1-5 | TRBV7-2 | TGTGCCAGCAGCTTAGTTGGCGTTGATCAGCCCCAGCATTTT | CASSLVGVDQPQHF
15 | . | . | TRBJ2-7 | TRBV18 | TGTGCCAGCTCTCGAATGGGACAAGGGCAGGGCGAGCAGTACTTC | CASSRMGQGQGEQYF
13 | . | once | TRBJ2-1 | TRBV9 | TGTGCCAGCAGCGTATCACTAGCAGCTGAGCAGTTCTTC | CASSVSLAAEQFF
15 | TRBD2 | once | TRBJ2-7 | TRBV14 | TGTGCCAGCAGCCAACTAGCGGGAGCTAACTACGAGCAGTACTTC | CASSQLAGANYEQYF
18 | TRBD2 | . | TRBJ2-1 | TRBV7-9 | TGTGCCAGCAGCTTAAGGGGACTTAGCGGGAGGGGAGTAGGGGAGCAGTTCTTC | CASSLRGLSGRGVGEQFF
16 | . | . | TRBJ2-1 | TRBV28 | TGTGCCAGCAGTTCGCGGACGGGGACGATATACAATGAGCAGTTCTTC | CASSSRTGTIYNEQFF